This T cell receptor (beta chain) was identified during a study of vaccination effects on CD4 cells after COVID-19. The data were produced by immunoSEQ multiplex PCR, yet TCRdb's version contains in-frame clones alone and is incomplete. The sample carries about 66,000 clones, about 69% recorded once. Germline CDR1 is MNHEY and CDR2 is SVGEGT. This CDR3 has 11 amino acids. V lost 6 bases and J lost 2, with 5 bases in between. The culture ran for 10 days before CD4+ T cells were isolated. Note on this clone: Its target is not known.

This specimen consisted of CD4+ T cells from PBMCs cultured without peptide, obtained before COVID-19 vaccination. The sequence came from a human donor who had a prior SARS-CoV-2 infection. V and J are TRBV6-2 or TRBV6-3 and TRBJ2-7; D unclear. The CDR3 bases are TGTGCCAGCAGCGATACCTACGAGCAGTACTTC. Its translation: CASSDTYEQYF.